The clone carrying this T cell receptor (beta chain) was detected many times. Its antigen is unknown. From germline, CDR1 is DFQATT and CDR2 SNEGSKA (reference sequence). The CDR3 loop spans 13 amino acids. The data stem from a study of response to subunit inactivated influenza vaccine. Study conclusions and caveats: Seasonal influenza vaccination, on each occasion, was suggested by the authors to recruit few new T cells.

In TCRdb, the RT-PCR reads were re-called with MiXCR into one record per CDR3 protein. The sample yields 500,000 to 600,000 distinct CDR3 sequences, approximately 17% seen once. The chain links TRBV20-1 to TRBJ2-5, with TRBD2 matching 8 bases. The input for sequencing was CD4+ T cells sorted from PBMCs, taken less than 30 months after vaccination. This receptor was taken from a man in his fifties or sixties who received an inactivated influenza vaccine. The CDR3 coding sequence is TGCAGGCCCGGGGGGGGCCTCCAAGAGACCCAGTACTTC. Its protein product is CRPGGGLQETQYF.